The present T cell receptor (beta chain) was sequenced within a study of vaccination effects on CD4 cells after COVID-19 (dated by TCRdb to between 2021 and 2024). In the study overall: Post-vaccine samples across the study were collected a median of 72 days after the second dose, with a range of 14 to 241. A total of 10 COVID-19 convalescent patients and a handful of SARS-CoV-2-naive healthy vaccine recipients were included in the full study. Cultures from other donors in the study were sequenced with the Oncomine TCR Beta short-read assay on an Illumina iSeq 100. SARS-CoV-2 spike-specific CD4+ TCR repertoires from before and after mRNA vaccination were compared in COVID-19 convalescent patients and in infection-naive vaccine recipients.

Measured from the cysteine to the phenylalanine, the CDR3 is 15 residues long. Only the CDR3 part of the read is kept: 45 bases, read in frame from the first base. V and J lose 4 bases and 3 bases, and a span of 13 bases separates them. CDR1 SEHNR and CDR2 FQNEAQ are derived from the germline V gene (reference sequence). Broad study findings and their caveats: In healthy vaccine recipients, vaccine-induced clones were almost all SARS-CoV-2 mono-reactive, with only 1 of 255 being cross-reactive with common cold coronaviruses. Only a small number of convalescent patients were included, and no early post-infection timepoints were available, which limited the study. Marked clonal contraction was observed in both infection-induced and vaccine-induced clones at late post-vaccination timepoints, consistent with waning T cell responses.

The ViraFEST assay stimulated PBMC with viral peptide pools and then used TCR sequencing to identify antigen-specific CD4+ T cell clonotypes by expansion. After approximately eleven days of culture, CD4+ T cells were isolated with the EasySep CD4+ T cell isolation kit. Two doses of either the BNT162b2 or the mRNA-1273 mRNA SARS-CoV-2 vaccine were administered to participants. The absence of prior SARS-CoV-2 infection in healthy vaccine recipients was confirmed by negative nucleocapsid antibodies before and after vaccination. About 2 million PBMC per well were cultured in IMDM with 5% human AB serum, 10 IU/ml IL-2 and gentamicin, plus 10 ug/ml peptides. Half of the culture medium was replaced with fresh IL-2-containing medium on days 3 and 7. Unless noted otherwise, every peptide stimulation condition was cultured in triplicate wells. PBMC were separated from whole blood using Ficoll-Paque Plus gradient centrifugation and were then either cryopreserved at -140C or used fresh. Overlapping peptide pools spanned the spike proteins of SARS-CoV-2 and the common cold coronaviruses HCoV-NL63, HCoV-OC43 and HCoV-229E. The QIAamp micro DNA kit was used to extract genomic DNA from the cultured CD4+ T cells.

To prepare the library, the immunoSEQ multiplex PCR assay was applied. DNA from the cultured and isolated CD4+ T cells underwent TCR beta CDR3 sequencing. The published analysis was carried out like this. Non-productive TCR sequences were discarded, and reads were trimmed to the CDR3 region, with only CDR3s of 7 or more amino acids retained. Antigen-specific clonotypes were identified with the MANAFEST web app by comparing expansion in peptide wells against reference cultures. To be called positive, a clone needed expansion at FDR<0.05 compared with the reference and with all other wells, an odds ratio greater than 5, and a frequency greater than 0.1% in two replicate wells. A clonotype was called cross-reactive if it was significantly expanded both in SARS-CoV-2 spike wells and in at least one common cold coronavirus spike condition. Levenshtein distance calculated with the stringdist R package was used to assess CDR3 similarity, and unrooted trees were constructed with ape in R 3.6.1. The immuneACCESS repertoire file appears here via TCRdb, limited to in-frame rearrangements. These files lack a portion of the clones; in checked studies, under half of the deficit traces to unresolved V genes, and the cause of the others is not known. That table gives V, J and clone size, and the DNA gave D and trimming. The sample data list tens of thousands of clones, and 81% of these were observed just once. Together, the top ten hold 1.2% of the sample.

On this clone itself: The antigen it binds to is not known. Base qualities are not provided; no much larger clone lies one nucleotide away.

The rearrangement combines TRBV7-9 with TRBJ2-1; TRBD1 is possibly the D segment (6 matching bases). Source: CD4+ T cells from PBMCs cultured with HCoV-229E spike peptides, taken after COVID-19 vaccination. The cell subset or site label, read with the paper, signifies: HCoV-229E spike overlapping peptide pool stimulation. The receptor was derived from a human donor who received a COVID-19 vaccine. Here is the DNA: TGTGCCAGCAGCTCCGGGGACATCCGCTACAATGAGCAGTTCTTC. Its amino acids are CASSSGDIRYNEQFF.